These 26 T cell receptor beta chains were all obtained from the same sample, sequenced in a study of cytomegalovirus exposure and HLA in healthy donors. Primers included in the PCR were 60 Vbeta and 13 Jbeta primers. Libraries were prepared by immunoSEQ multiplex PCR; TCRdb keeps only in-frame clonotypes and omits some of them. This table holds about 110,000 clones, under 85% found once. Sequencing was carried out using PBMCs. The receptors originated from a man younger than 40 in good health and CMV-seronegative.

A word on this clone: Other DNA sequences in this sample translate to the same CDR3. CDR3 protein: CASSLGGSSYNEQFF. CDR3 nucleotides: TGCGCCAGCAGCTTAGGCGGTAGCTCCTACAATGAGCAGTTCTTC. This sequence joins TRBV5-1 and TRBJ2-1, with D uncertain. Germline CDR1 is SGHRS and CDR2 is YFSETQ. The CDR3 has 15 residues. V lost 2 bases, J lost 0 bases, and 9 bases lay in between.

CDR3 protein: CASSQVQDTQYF. The CDR3, as DNA: TGTGCCAGCAGCCAAGTACAAGATACGCAGTATTTT. This chain joins TRBV14 and TRBJ2-3, with no clear D. From germline, CDR1 is SGHDN and CDR2 FVKESK. The V end lost 1 base, the J end lost 5 bases, and 4 bases lay between the germline ends. The CDR3 consists of 12 residues.

This chain joins TRBV7-6 and TRBJ2-5; D ambiguous. CDR1 and CDR2 (germline): SGHVS, FNYEAQ. The CDR3 totals 14 residues. Trimming left V 0 bases short and J 2 bases short, with 7 bases between. CDR3 nucleotide sequence: TGTGCCAGCAGCTTAGCGACCGGGCAAGAGACCCAGTACTTC. This translates into CASSLATGQETQYF.

This clone turned up a few times. The chain links TRBV29-1 to TRBJ2-5; 7 bases align to TRBD2. CDR1 is SQVTM and CDR2 is ANQGSEA in the germline V gene. V lost 2 bases and J lost 13; bases outside the gene matches: 7. There are 11 residues in the CDR3. CDR3 DNA: TGCAGCGTTGAACTCGGCGGGAGCGGGTACTTC. Translation: CSVELGGSGYF.

In its sample, this clone was seen a few times. The rearrangement joins TRBV29-1 to TRBJ2-7; 11 bases are a match to TRBD2. Germline CDR1 reads SQVTM; CDR2 reads ANQGSEA. With V trimmed by 6 bases and J by 2 bases, 3 bases remained unmatched. This CDR3 comprises 13 residues. The CDR3 region is CSVGTSGAYEQYF. The CDR3 DNA is TGCAGCGTGGGGACTAGCGGAGCCTACGAGCAGTACTTC.

This clone was seen only a few times. The CDR3 loop reads CASSIPGHMNTEAFF. The CDR3 DNA is TGTGCCAGCAGCATACCGGGACATATGAACACTGAAGCTTTCTTT. V and J are TRBV5-4 and TRBJ1-1; D is possibly TRBD1 (6 bases). Germline CDR1 is SGHNT and CDR2 is YYREEE (reference sequence). The CDR3 contains 15 residues. Deletions cut 4 bases from V and 0 bases from J, with 13 bases between. Full variable domain (outside the CDR3, taken from reference TRBV5-4 and TRBJ1-1): ETGVTQSPTHLIKTRGQQVTLRCSSQSGHNTVSWYQQALGQGPQFIFQYYREEENGRGNFPPRFSGLQFPNYSSELNVNALELDDSALYLCASSIPGHMNTEAFFGQGTRLTVV.

Details on this clone: Germline is not matched at one junction end, which may reflect a read error. This chain uses TRBV7-9 with TRBJ1-2; no reliable D call. The CDR3 is 12 residues long. Germline assignment: CDR1 SEHNR and CDR2 FQNEAQ (reference sequence). In nucleotides, the CDR3 is TGTTCCAGCAGCTCACCGCTAGGCGGCTACACCTTC. Its translation: CSSSSPLGGYTF.

The chain links TRBV7-6 to TRBJ1-1; 7 nucleotides line up with TRBD1. Germline V gene lookup returns CDR1 SGHVS and CDR2 FNYEAQ. The V and J ends lost 4 bases and 2 bases, in that order; junction bases with no gene match: 4. The CDR3 spans 14 residues. The CDR3 loop reads CASSSTGLNTEAFF. Here the CDR3 DNA reads TGTGCCAGCAGCTCGACAGGGCTAAACACTGAAGCTTTCTTT.

The chain combines TRBV5-1 with TRBJ2-7, with TRBD1 matching 7 bases. The junction had 8 bases not matched to a gene; V was cut back by 0 bases and J by 5 bases. CDR1 and CDR2 from the germline V gene are SGHRS and YFSETQ. There are 15 residues in the CDR3. The CDR3 spells CASSLGTGRRDEQYF. The CDR3 DNA reads TGCGCCAGCAGCTTGGGGACAGGTAGGCGGGACGAGCAGTACTTC.

The chain combines TRBV7-3 with TRBJ2-1; possibly TRBD2 for D (6 bases). The V and J ends lost 6 bases and 0 bases respectively, with 18 bases between them. The CDR3 is made up of 17 amino acids. Germline assignment: CDR1 SGHTA and CDR2 FQGTGA. The CDR3 DNA reads TGTGCCAGCAGGGACCACCCGTTAGCGGACTCCTACAATGAGCAGTTCTTC. Encoded protein: CASRDHPLADSYNEQFF.

This chain connects TRBV7-9 to TRBJ2-7; maybe TRBD2 (5 bases). Looked up from germline, CDR1 is SEHNR and CDR2 is FQNEAQ (reference sequence). This CDR3 has 13 amino acids. Between the trimmed V and J ends, which lost 5 bases and 1 base, there was a span of 9 bases. The chain's CDR3 is CASSHSGSYEQYF. The CDR3 DNA reads TGTGCCAGCAGCCACTCGGGGTCCTACGAGCAGTACTTC.

This sequence joins TRBV6-6 and TRBJ2-7; 9 positions match TRBD1. The CDR3 is 15 residues long. V dropped 0 bases and J dropped 2; count of bases not matched to a gene: 2. The V gene's germline CDR1 is MNHNY and CDR2 SVGAGI (reference sequence). The CDR3 sequence is CASSYSGTGTYEQYF. The CDR3 DNA reads as TGTGCCAGCAGTTACTCCGGGACAGGGACCTACGAGCAGTACTTC.

The rearrangement uses TRBV7-2 and TRBJ1-5; 9 bases are a match to TRBD1. This CDR3 contains 15 residues. Germline V gene data show CDR1 as SGHTA and CDR2 as FQGNSA. V lost 5 bases to trimming and J lost 4 bases; unmatched junction nucleotides: 6. The CDR3 loop is CASSEGQGLNQPQHF. CDR3 DNA sequence: TGTGCCAGCAGCGAGGGACAGGGCCTAAATCAGCCCCAGCATTTT.

The CDR3 protein is CASSPDRAQPQHF. The CDR3 coding sequence is TGTGCCAGCAGTCCGGACAGGGCCCAGCCCCAGCATTTT. The chain couples TRBV6-5 to TRBJ1-5; TRBD1 matches at 8 bases. Trimming took 5 bases from V and 7 from J; bases not matched to a gene: 4. The CDR3 spans 13 residues. Germline V gene sequence: CDR1 MNHEY, CDR2 SVGAGI.

The chain is built from TRBV21-1 and TRBJ2-7; the table calls TRBD1, which could not be checked here. TRBV21-1 has pseudogene status. The CDR3 consists of 14 residues. The CDR3 nucleotides read TGTGCCAGCAGTGGACAGGGGGCTTGCTACGAGCAGTACTTC. Encoded protein: CASSGQGACYEQYF.

This clone was seen more than once but under ten times. CDR3 nucleotide sequence: TGTGCCAGCAGGACAGGGTCCTACGAGCAGTACTTC. It yields the protein CASRTGSYEQYF. The gene calls are TRBV28 and TRBJ2-7; 7 positions agree with TRBD1. V was pared by 6 bases and J by 1 base, with 0 bases of the junction left unmatched. Germline CDR1 is MDHEN and CDR2 is SYDVKM. The CDR3 loop spans 12 amino acids. Full variable domain (remainder filled in from reference TRBV28 and TRBJ2-7): DVKVTQSSRYLVKRTGEKVFLECVQDMDHENMFWYRQDPGLGLRLIYFSYDVKMKEKGDIPEGYSVSREKKERFSLILESASTNQTSMYLCASRTGSYEQYFGPGTRLTVT.

V is TRBV5-4 and J is TRBJ2-3, with D unclear. Looked up from germline, CDR1 is SGHNT and CDR2 is YYREEE (reference sequence). V was trimmed by 5 bases and J by 1 base, leaving 11 bases between them. This CDR3 is 14 amino acids long. CDR3: CASSYALGTDTQYF. The CDR3 bases are TGTGCCAGCAGTTACGCGCTAGGCACAGATACGCAGTATTTT.

The rearrangement uses TRBV9 and TRBJ2-1; D might be TRBD2 (6 bases). The CDR3 is 16 residues long. Trimming took 3 bases from V and 5 from J, leaving 18 bases between them. The V gene's germline CDR1 is SGDLS and CDR2 YYNGEE. CDR3 sequence reads: CASSAVQLASHNEQFF. The CDR3 DNA reads TGTGCCAGCAGCGCCGTACAGCTAGCGTCCCACAATGAGCAGTTCTTC.

The V gene is TRBV5-1, the J gene TRBJ1-2; perhaps TRBD1 as D (5 bases). V lost 4 bases to trimming and J lost 4 bases, with 14 bases between them. This CDR3 region has 14 residues. Germline V gene data show CDR1 as SGHRS and CDR2 as YFSETQ. The CDR3 spells CASSPSEGAYGYTF. The CDR3 DNA follows: TGCGCCAGCAGCCCCTCGGAAGGGGCCTATGGCTACACCTTC.

The chain is built from TRBV19 and TRBJ2-3; the match to TRBD2 covers 7 bases. The CDR3 length is 16 residues. V gave up 4 bases and J gave up 6 bases; unmatched junction bases: 13. Per germline, CDR1 LNHDA and CDR2 SQIVND (reference sequence). The chain's CDR3 is CASSTPGLGGSDTQYF. The CDR3 DNA reads TGTGCCAGTAGTACCCCCGGCTTGGGGGGGAGCGATACGCAGTATTTT.

The rearrangement joins TRBV10-3 to TRBJ2-3, with 8 bases that match TRBD1. The V and J ends lost 6 bases and 0 bases, in that order; junction bases with no gene match: 8. CDR3 size: 16 residues. Germline loops: CDR1 ENHRY, CDR2 SYGVKD. CDR3 loop: CAISPGGLTSTDTQYF. In DNA, the CDR3 is TGTGCCATCAGCCCAGGGGGCCTGACTAGCACAGATACGCAGTATTTT.

The chain couples TRBV7-6 to TRBJ2-3; a weak D match, TRBD2 (6 bases). Germline loops: CDR1 SGHVS, CDR2 FNYEAQ. The length of the CDR3 is 16 residues. V was pared by 3 bases and J by 1 base, with 14 bases between. This CDR3 is CASSLVADPRTDTQYF. The CDR3 DNA is TGTGCCAGCAGCTTGGTAGCGGATCCCCGCACAGATACGCAGTATTTT. Based on the CDR3 plus reference TRBV7-6 and TRBJ2-3, the full variable domain is GAGVSQSPRYKVTKRGQDVALRCDPISGHVSLYWYRQALGQGPEFLTYFNYEAQQDKSGLPNDRFSAERPEGSISTLTIQRTEQRDSAMYRCASSLVADPRTDTQYFGPGTRLTVL.

CDR3 sequence reads: CASRTGPGNTIYF. CDR3 nucleotides: TGTGCCAGCAGAACAGGTCCCGGAAACACCATATATTTT. The J gene is TRBJ1-3, the V gene TRBV6-1, with D possibly TRBD1 on 5 matching bases. This CDR3 has 13 residues. V was shortened by 6 bases and J by 4 bases, with 10 bases between the two germline ends. In germline, CDR1 is MNHNS, CDR2 SASEGT.

V is TRBV18 and J is TRBJ1-5; 12 bases are shared with TRBD1. V was pared by 2 bases and J by 7 bases, with 9 bases of the junction left unmatched. The CDR3 spans 17 residues. Germline V gives CDR1 KGHSH, CDR2 LQKENI. In nucleotides, the CDR3 is TGTGCCAGCTCACCAACCGGGACAGGGGGCGCGTGGCAGCCCCAGCATTTT. It yields the protein CASSPTGTGGAWQPQHF.

The genes are TRBV29-1 and TRBJ2-3, with TRBD2 matching 8 bases. Per germline, CDR1 SQVTM and CDR2 ANQGSEA. This CDR3 comprises 13 residues. After removal of 1 base from V and 5 bases from J, the junction contained 2 bases not matched to a gene. This CDR3 reads CSVEAGGVDTQYF. The CDR3 nucleotides read TGCAGCGTTGAAGCGGGAGGGGTAGATACGCAGTATTTT.

The chain is built from TRBV10-1 and TRBJ2-7, with 8 bases fitting TRBD1. CDR1 is WNHNN, CDR2 SYGVQD, per germline (reference sequence). This CDR3 spans 13 amino acids. Losses at the gene ends were 10 bases for V and 7 bases for J; bases not matched to a gene: 12. The CDR3 protein is CAISRDRTGEQYF. CDR3 nucleotides: TGCGCCATCAGCCGGGACAGGACCGGGGAGCAGTACTTC.